The 21 T cell receptor beta chains below come from one sample, sequenced in a study of T cells after yellow fever vaccination. TCRdb reprocessed the 5' RACE reads via MiXCR and lists one record per CDR3 protein. The profile shows just under 600,000 distinct CDR3 sequences, approximately 13% of them singletons. The starting material was PBMCs, obtained on the day of the yellow fever booster vaccination. The receptors were sampled from a man aged 30 to 39 who received the YFV17D yellow fever vaccine.

Ten or more counts support this clonotype. The chain couples TRBV9 to TRBJ2-3; 11 bases line up with TRBD2. CDR3 length: 16 amino acids. The germline V gene encodes CDR1 SGDLS and CDR2 YYNGEE. The trim removed 4 bases at V and 0 bases at J, leaving 4 bases unmatched. CDR3 nucleotide sequence: TGTGCCAGCAGCCCACTAGCGGGAGAGAGCACAGATACGCAGTATTTT. The encoded protein is CASSPLAGESTDTQYF.

This clonotype was seen at least ten times. The chain uses TRBV11-2 and TRBJ2-7; 10 nucleotides align to TRBD1. Germline CDR1 and CDR2: SGHAT and FQNNGV. This CDR3 has 13 amino acids. The V and J ends lost 6 bases and 3 bases, in that order; junction bases with no gene match: 2. CDR3 sequence: CASRGQGNYEQYF. The CDR3 DNA follows: TGTGCCAGCAGGGGACAGGGGAACTACGAGCAGTACTTC.

This clonotype has a handful of counts. The chain links TRBV7-2 to TRBJ1-5; 8 positions agree with TRBD1. V trimming: 5 bases; J trimming: 6 bases; junction bases outside the gene matches: 9. The CDR3 loop spans 15 amino acids. Germline V gene lookup returns CDR1 SGHTA and CDR2 FQGNSA. DNA of the CDR3: TGTGCCAGCAGCCCTGGACAGGGCGGTATTCAGCCCCAGCATTTT. This translates into CASSPGQGGIQPQHF.

This clonotype has a handful of counts. The gene calls are TRBV28 and TRBJ2-7, with TRBD1 identical over 7 bases. V gave up 5 bases and J gave up 4 bases; unmatched junction bases: 11. This CDR3 region has 15 residues. Looked up from germline, CDR1 is MDHEN and CDR2 is SYDVKM. CDR3 sequence (DNA): TGTGCCAGCAGTCCCGCCCCAAGGGGGCAATACGAGCAGTACTTC. This translates into CASSPAPRGQYEQYF.

This chain connects TRBV6-1 to TRBJ2-1; TRBD2 matches at 8 bases. There are 14 residues in the CDR3. The germline V gene has CDR1 MNHNS and CDR2 SASEGT. J lost 7 bases, V lost 6 bases, and 8 bases had no gene match. This CDR3 is CASRPGLAGNEQFF. CDR3 DNA sequence: TGTGCCAGCAGACCCGGCTTAGCGGGGAATGAGCAGTTCTTC.

The V gene is TRBV9, the J gene TRBJ2-7; D is uncertain. Trimming took off 3 bases at V and 4 bases at J, with 17 bases between the two ends. CDR1 is SGDLS and CDR2 is YYNGEE in the germline V gene. The CDR3 consists of 15 residues. CDR3 residues: CASSDQSRPPYEQYF. CDR3 nucleotides: TGTGCCAGCAGCGATCAATCCCGCCCGCCTTACGAGCAGTACTTC.

This clonotype showed up just a few times. One junction end does not reproduce the germline sequence, and a read error may be involved. The J gene is TRBJ1-1, the V gene TRBV20-1, with D maybe TRBD1 (6 bases). The germline gives CDR1 DFQATT, CDR2 SNEGSKA (reference sequence). This CDR3 region has 11 residues. CDR3 nucleotides: TGCAGTGCTAGAGGAGCCACGTGGACAGTCTTT. This codes for CSARGATWTVF.

The chain is built from TRBV7-2 and TRBJ2-1; D is tentatively TRBD1 or TRBD2 (5 bases each). The V and J ends lost 5 bases and 8 bases respectively, with 19 bases between them. CDR1 SGHTA and CDR2 FQGNSA come from the germline V gene. The CDR3 extends over 15 amino acids. The CDR3 sequence: CASSIGTAAWDEQFF. The CDR3 nucleotides are TGTGCCAGCAGCATAGGGACGGCCGCTTGGGATGAGCAGTTCTTC.

V usage is TRBV7-2 and J usage is TRBJ2-1, with 7 bases that match TRBD2. The CDR3 covers 17 residues. Germline V gene lookup returns CDR1 SGHTA and CDR2 FQGNSA. With V trimmed by 5 bases and J by 0 bases, 10 bases remained unmatched. The CDR3 reads CASSPRTSSSSYNEQFF. CDR3 DNA: TGTGCCAGCAGCCCCCGGACTAGTTCGAGCTCCTACAATGAGCAGTTCTTC.

This clonotype was seen only a few times. The V gene is TRBV20-1, the J gene TRBJ1-4; D gene ambiguous. The CDR3 spans 14 residues. In germline, CDR1 is DFQATT, CDR2 SNEGSKA (reference sequence). Between the trimmed V and J ends, which lost 0 bases and 11 bases, there was a span of 16 bases. CDR3 sequence reads: CSARDGSPNLKLFF. DNA of the CDR3: TGCAGTGCTAGAGATGGCAGCCCTAACCTCAAACTGTTTTTT.

This clonotype came up a few times. This chain joins TRBV6-2 or TRBV6-3 and TRBJ1-5, with a weak D call TRBD1 (5 bases). Trimming left V 6 bases short and J 4 bases short, with 13 bases between. The germline V gene encodes CDR1 MNHEY and CDR2 SVGEGT. The CDR3 consists of 14 residues. In DNA, the CDR3 is TGTGCCAGCAGGGGAGACAGCGTAAATCAGCCCCAGCATTTT. This gives the protein CASRGDSVNQPQHF.

The J gene is TRBJ2-2, the V gene TRBV20-1, with a possible D match to TRBD2 (5 bases). Trimming stripped 2 bases from V and 3 bases from J, with 7 bases between. This CDR3 comprises 13 residues. Germline V gene data show CDR1 as DFQATT and CDR2 as SNEGSKA (reference sequence). The CDR3 is CSARLRDTGELFF. CDR3 DNA: TGCAGTGCTAGACTGCGGGACACCGGGGAGCTGTTTTTT.

This sequence joins TRBV4-3 and TRBJ2-7, with a tentative D call TRBD1 (6 bases). The germline V gene encodes CDR1 LGHNA and CDR2 YSLEER. V was cut by 0 bases and J by 3 bases, with 15 bases left in between. There are 16 residues in the CDR3. CDR3 amino acids: CASSQDPEGHHYEQYF. In DNA form, the CDR3 reads TGCGCCAGCAGCCAAGATCCTGAGGGACATCACTACGAGCAGTACTTC.

With respect to this clonotype: This could be a read error, since a much larger clone is one nucleotide away. The rearrangement joins TRBV5-6 to TRBJ2-5; TRBD2 aligns across 14 bases. This CDR3 contains 17 residues. Per the germline V gene, CDR1 is SGHDT and CDR2 is YYEEEE. CDR3 sequence reads: CSSRYTGLAGDQETQYF. The CDR3 DNA follows: TGTTCCAGCAGGTACACGGGACTAGCGGGAGATCAAGAGACCCAGTACTTC. Together with reference TRBV5-6 and TRBJ2-5, the CDR3 gives the full variable domain: DAGVTQSPTHLIKTRGQQVTLRCSPKSGHDTVSWYQQALGQGPQFIFQYYEEEERQRGNFPDRFSGHQFPNYSSELNVNALLLGDSALYLCSSRYTGLAGDQETQYFGPGTRLLVL.

The rearrangement joins TRBV4-3 to TRBJ2-3; no reliable D call. In germline, CDR1 is LGHNA, CDR2 YSLEER. The CDR3 has 15 amino acids. V dropped 1 base and J dropped 6 bases, with 14 bases sitting between them. Written as DNA, the CDR3 is TGCGCCAGCAGCCAAGCCCTTGGTAGTGCGGATACGCAGTATTTT. As protein: CASSQALGSADTQYF.

This clonotype has a handful of counts. The V call is TRBV5-1, the J call TRBJ2-2; D possibly matches TRBD1 or TRBD2 (5 bases each). CDR1 SGHRS and CDR2 YFSETQ come from the germline V gene. V was pared by 0 bases and J by 3 bases, with 15 bases between. The CDR3 has 17 amino acids. CDR3 region: CASSLAMGEMYTGELFF. The DNA for the CDR3 is TGCGCCAGCAGCTTGGCCATGGGGGAGATGTACACCGGGGAGCTGTTTTTT.

The rearrangement joins TRBV12-3 or TRBV12-4 to TRBJ2-7; D may be TRBD1 (6 bases). The CDR3 has 16 amino acids. V lost 2 bases and J lost 6, with 20 bases in between. CDR3 bases: TGTGCCAGCAGTTTACGGTCGGGCAACAGGGTGGGCGAGCAGTACTTC. Translation: CASSLRSGNRVGEQYF.

This clonotype was counted a few times. The rearrangement links TRBV12-3 or TRBV12-4 to TRBJ2-1; D perhaps matches TRBD1 (5 bases). The CDR3 is 12 amino acids. V was trimmed by 7 bases and J by 6 bases, leaving 10 bases between them. The CDR3 region is CASTGQGNEQFF. CDR3 DNA sequence: TGTGCCAGCACAGGGCAGGGCAATGAGCAGTTCTTC.

The chain employs TRBV12-3 or TRBV12-4 and TRBJ1-5, with D unresolved. The CDR3 has 14 residues. Trimming took off 3 bases at V and 5 bases at J, with 11 bases between the two ends. The CDR3 spells CASSLLARDQPQHF. The DNA for the CDR3 is TGTGCCAGCAGTTTGTTGGCGCGGGATCAGCCCCAGCATTTT.

The genes are TRBV6-2 or TRBV6-3 and TRBJ2-6; D call uncertain. Germline-derived CDR1 and CDR2 are MNHEY and SVGEGT. V shed 2 bases and J shed 0 bases, with 11 bases lying between them. CDR3 length: 17 residues. CDR3 in amino acids: CASSYPRVTSGANVLTF. For the CDR3, the DNA is TGTGCCAGCAGTTACCCGCGTGTAACCTCTGGGGCCAACGTCCTGACTTTC.

The genes are TRBV9 and TRBJ2-3; D remains ambiguous. The CDR3 consists of 12 residues. CDR1 SGDLS and CDR2 YYNGEE come from the germline V gene. Trimming removed 3 bases at V and 2 bases at J, with 4 bases between. CDR3 nucleotide sequence: TGTGCCAGCAGCGCCCTCACAGATACGCAGTATTTT. Protein: CASSALTDTQYF. The entire variable domain, with the rest obtained from reference TRBV9 and TRBJ2-3, is as follows: DSGVTQTPKHLITATGQRVTLRCSPRSGDLSVYWYQQSLDQGLQFLIQYYNGEERAKGNILERFSAQQFPDLHSELNLSSLELGDSALYFCASSALTDTQYFGPGTRLTVL.